This TCR beta chain was sequenced during a study of OX40 agonist ivuxolimab in advanced cancers. Whole-study context: Patients received intravenous ivuxolimab every 2 weeks at 0.01 to 10 mg/kg. Study-level results: Doses of 0.1 to 3.0 mg/kg were accompanied by clonal expansion of CD4+ and CD8+ blood T cells by week 6.

Samples of blood were obtained at baseline, on cycle 4 day 1, and on cycle 7 day 1. The CDR3 loop spans 14 amino acids. Looked up from germline, CDR1 is SGHDT and CDR2 is YYEEEE. V lost 3 bases to trimming and J lost 5 bases, with 14 bases between them. Some clones are missing from TCRdb's copy, which holds only in-frame ones; the method was immunoSEQ multiplex PCR. The data contain roughly 65,000 clones, roughly 85% of them singletons. A remark on this clone: Antigen: not known.

This sequence joins TRBV5-6 and TRBJ1-1; possibly TRBD1 for D (6 bases). The source is an adult with an advanced solid tumor such as melanoma, head and neck, liver or kidney cancer. This material consisted of CD4+ or CD8+ T cells sorted from blood, taken in a trial of the OX40 agonist ivuxolimab. CDR3 nucleotides: TGTGCCAGCAGCTCTGGACAGTTCGGGACTGAAGCTTTCTTT. Amino acid sequence: CASSSGQFGTEAFF.